This T cell receptor beta chain was captured by sequencing in a study of T cell clones after liver transplantation. The method was immunoSEQ multiplex PCR; TCRdb's version includes in-frame clones alone and lacks a portion of them. The table lists some 60,000 clones, about 71% of them singletons. V lost 7 bases to trimming and J lost 5 bases, with 11 bases between them. Germline V lookup: CDR1 DFQATT, CDR2 SNEGSKA (reference sequence). This CDR3 spans 11 amino acids. The chain recombines TRBV20-1 with TRBJ2-5; the D gene is possibly TRBD2 (6 bases). This receptor was obtained from a human patient who received a liver transplant. Some T cells may be transferred from the graft donor. Source: CD4+ T cells from blood, taken at the approximately 16-month timepoint. The CDR3 here is CSGRAGETQYF. The DNA for the CDR3 is TGCAGTGGCAGGGCGGGGGAGACCCAGTACTTC.